This T cell receptor beta chain comes out of a study of Graves' ophthalmopathy and Graves' hyperthyroidism. V gave up 3 bases and J gave up 7 bases; unmatched junction bases: 11. Germline V CDR1 and CDR2: SGHAT, FQNNGV. This CDR3 spans 15 amino acids. This clonotype came up many times. Researchers took RNA transcripts and amplified TCR beta CDR3 regions from them. First-round RT-PCR relied on HTBI primers, and a second-round multiplex PCR came next. One entry per CDR3 protein, called by TCRdb with MiXCR from the multiplex PCR reads. The table has approximately 460,000 distinct CDR3 sequences, around 15% seen once.

The chain joins TRBV11-2 to TRBJ1-2; 7 positions match TRBD1. Sequencing was carried out using blood. The TCR sequence derives from a young woman with Graves' ophthalmopathy. CDR3 residues: CASSFTGAGAGGYTF. DNA of the CDR3: TGTGCCAGCAGCTTCACAGGGGCCGGCGCTGGTGGCTACACCTTC.